The clone carrying this TCR beta chain was detected only a few times. MiXCR was run by TCRdb on the RACE reads, yielding one entry per CDR3 protein. Among roughly 90,000 distinct CDR3 sequences listed, about a tenth were seen once. These data originate in a study of human T cells and chemical hapten exposure. Germline V CDR1 and CDR2: SGHTA, FQGNSA. Losses at the gene ends were 5 bases for V and 14 bases for J; bases not matched to a gene: 21. There are 16 residues in the CDR3. Sample time point: patch test 3, about 24 weeks after DPC sensitization. Documented treatment: therapeutic diphenylcyclopropenone sensitization with weekly scalp DPC.

The TCR originated in a woman in her thirties with alopecia areata. Some clones in this sample may be carry-over from other donors' samples. The sequencing here drew on whole blood, taken in connection with sensitization to the hapten diphenylcyclopropenone (DPC). The V gene is TRBV7-2, the J gene TRBJ2-1, with 7 bases identical to TRBD2. Here the CDR3 DNA reads TGTGCCAGCAGCCCACTAACTACCCCGGGAGGACCCAGTAAGTTCTTC. This codes for CASSPLTTPGGPSKFF.